This T cell receptor beta chain is drawn from a study of T cell changes during pregnancy in multiple sclerosis. The assay was immunoSEQ multiplex PCR, and TCRdb's table has in-frame clones only and misses some. The sample yields 20,000 to 25,000 clones, 85% to 90% seen once. The CDR3 covers 12 residues. The V end was cut by 5 bases, the J end by 5 bases, with 13 bases between. Germline CDR1 is GTSNPN and CDR2 is SVGIG (reference sequence). The origin of this receptor is a female donor in good health, enrolled as a control in a pregnancy study. Sequencing was performed on CD8+ T cells from peripheral blood mononuclear cells, taken in the second trimester of pregnancy. The chain carries TRBV30 and TRBJ2-7; maybe TRBD2 (5 bases). CDR3 sequence: CAWGRARDEQYF. CDR3 DNA sequence: TGTGCCTGGGGTAGGGCGCGGGACGAGCAGTACTTC.